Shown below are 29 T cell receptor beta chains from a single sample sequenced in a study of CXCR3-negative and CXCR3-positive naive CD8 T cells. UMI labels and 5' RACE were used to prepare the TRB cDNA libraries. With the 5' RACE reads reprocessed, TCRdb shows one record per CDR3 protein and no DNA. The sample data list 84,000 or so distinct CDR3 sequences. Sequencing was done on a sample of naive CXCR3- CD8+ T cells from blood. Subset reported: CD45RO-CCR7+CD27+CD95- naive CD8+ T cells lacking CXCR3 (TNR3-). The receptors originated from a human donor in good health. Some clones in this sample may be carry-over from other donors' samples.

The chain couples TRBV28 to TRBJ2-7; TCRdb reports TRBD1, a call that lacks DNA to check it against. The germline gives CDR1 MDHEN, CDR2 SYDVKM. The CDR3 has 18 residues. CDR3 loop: CASSSPRGRAAKLYEQYF.

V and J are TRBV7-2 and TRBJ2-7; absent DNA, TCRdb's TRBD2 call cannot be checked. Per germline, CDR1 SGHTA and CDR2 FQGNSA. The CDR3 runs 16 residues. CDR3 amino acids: CASSLRADPLSYEQYF.

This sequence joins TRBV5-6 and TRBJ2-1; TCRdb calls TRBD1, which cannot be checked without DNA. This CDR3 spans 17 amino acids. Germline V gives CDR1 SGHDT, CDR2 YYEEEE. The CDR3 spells CASSLGGGSTSYNEQFF.

CDR3 region: CSAQDRANEKLFF. The chain links TRBV29-1 to TRBJ1-4. CDR1 SQVTM and CDR2 ANQGSEA come from the germline V gene. CDR3 length: 13 residues.

CDR3 sequence reads: CASSQDPDRAGLYEQYF. The chain carries TRBV14 and TRBJ2-7; TCRdb proposes TRBD1, but this gene call is untestable without DNA. CDR3 length: 17 amino acids. CDR1 and CDR2 (germline): SGHDN, FVKESK.

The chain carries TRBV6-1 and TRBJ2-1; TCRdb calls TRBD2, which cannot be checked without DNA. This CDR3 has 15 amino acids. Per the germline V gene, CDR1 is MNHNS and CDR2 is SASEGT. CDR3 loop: CASSDLAGWGDEQFF.

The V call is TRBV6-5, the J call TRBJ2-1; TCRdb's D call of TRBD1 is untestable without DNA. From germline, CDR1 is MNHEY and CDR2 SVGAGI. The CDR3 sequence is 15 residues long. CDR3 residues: CASSGGDREVDEQFF.

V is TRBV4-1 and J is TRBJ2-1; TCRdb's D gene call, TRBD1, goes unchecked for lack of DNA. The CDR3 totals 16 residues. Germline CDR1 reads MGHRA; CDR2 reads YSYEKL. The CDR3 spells CASSQAALGLNNEQFF.

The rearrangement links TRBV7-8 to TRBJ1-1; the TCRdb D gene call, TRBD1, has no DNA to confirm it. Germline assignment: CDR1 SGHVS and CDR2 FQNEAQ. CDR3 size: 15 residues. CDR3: CASSPTDRLDTEAFF.

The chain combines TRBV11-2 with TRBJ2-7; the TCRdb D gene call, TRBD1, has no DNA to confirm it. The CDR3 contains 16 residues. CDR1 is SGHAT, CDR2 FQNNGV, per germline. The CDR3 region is CASSGLTRDSSYEQYF.

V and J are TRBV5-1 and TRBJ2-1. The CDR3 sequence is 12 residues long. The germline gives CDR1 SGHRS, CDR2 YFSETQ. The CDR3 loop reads CASSLLNNEQFF.

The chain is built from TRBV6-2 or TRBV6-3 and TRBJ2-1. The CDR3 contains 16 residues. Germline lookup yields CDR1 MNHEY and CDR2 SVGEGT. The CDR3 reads CASRNRKATAYNEQFF.

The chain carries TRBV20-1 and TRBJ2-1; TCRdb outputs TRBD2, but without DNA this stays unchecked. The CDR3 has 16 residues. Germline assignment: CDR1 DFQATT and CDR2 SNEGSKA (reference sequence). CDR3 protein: CSARVLAIGSYNEQFF.

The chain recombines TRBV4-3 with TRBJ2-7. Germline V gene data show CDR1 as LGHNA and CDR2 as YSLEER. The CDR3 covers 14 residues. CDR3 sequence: CASSQVVGSYEQYF.

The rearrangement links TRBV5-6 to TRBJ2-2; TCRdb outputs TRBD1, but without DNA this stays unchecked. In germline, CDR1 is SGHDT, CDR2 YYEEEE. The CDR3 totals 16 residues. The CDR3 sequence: CASSLVARVTTGELFF.

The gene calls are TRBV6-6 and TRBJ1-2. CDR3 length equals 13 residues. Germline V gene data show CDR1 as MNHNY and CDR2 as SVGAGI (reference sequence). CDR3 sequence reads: CASSYGLGDGYTF.

CDR3 amino acids: CASSQEPGQTYNEQFF. The chain has TRBV4-1 and TRBJ2-1; TCRdb calls TRBD1, which cannot be checked without DNA. Germline values: CDR1 MGHRA, CDR2 YSYEKL. The length of the CDR3 is 16 residues.

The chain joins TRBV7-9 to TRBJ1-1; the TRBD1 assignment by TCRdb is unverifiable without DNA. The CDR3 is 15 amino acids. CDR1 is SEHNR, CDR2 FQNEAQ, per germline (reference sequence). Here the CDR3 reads CASSHHPDRAAEAFF.

The chain's CDR3 is CASSRGDGTNYGYTF. The chain joins TRBV5-1 to TRBJ1-2; TCRdb's D call, TRBD1, is unchecked because there is no DNA. The CDR3 runs to 15 residues. The V gene's germline CDR1 is SGHRS and CDR2 YFSETQ.

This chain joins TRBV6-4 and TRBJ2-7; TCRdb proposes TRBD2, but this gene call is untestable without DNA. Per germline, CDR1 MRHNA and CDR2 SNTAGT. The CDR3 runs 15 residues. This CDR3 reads CASSVAGRGGYEQYF.

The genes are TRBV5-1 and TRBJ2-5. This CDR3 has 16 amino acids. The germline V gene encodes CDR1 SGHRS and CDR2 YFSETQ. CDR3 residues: CASSLSATQIQETQYF.

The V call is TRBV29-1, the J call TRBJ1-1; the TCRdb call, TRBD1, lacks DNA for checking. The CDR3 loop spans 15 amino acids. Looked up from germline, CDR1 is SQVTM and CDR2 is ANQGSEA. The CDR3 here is CSVEDRDRMNTEAFF.

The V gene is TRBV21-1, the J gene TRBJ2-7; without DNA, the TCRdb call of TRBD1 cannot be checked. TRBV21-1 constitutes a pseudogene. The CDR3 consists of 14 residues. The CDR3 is CATHLTGPSFRQYF.

CDR3 protein: CASSHSISYNEQFF. The chain is built from TRBV6-5 and TRBJ2-1. CDR1 is MNHEY, CDR2 SVGAGI, per germline. The CDR3 has 14 amino acids.

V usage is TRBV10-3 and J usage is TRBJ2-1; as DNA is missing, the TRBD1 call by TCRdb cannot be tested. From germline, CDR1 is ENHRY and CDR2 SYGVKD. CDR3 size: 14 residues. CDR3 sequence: CAISDPEVDTEQFF.

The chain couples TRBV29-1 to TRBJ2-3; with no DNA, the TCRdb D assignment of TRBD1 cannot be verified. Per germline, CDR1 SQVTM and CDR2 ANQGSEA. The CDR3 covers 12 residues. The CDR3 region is CSVHREADTQYF.

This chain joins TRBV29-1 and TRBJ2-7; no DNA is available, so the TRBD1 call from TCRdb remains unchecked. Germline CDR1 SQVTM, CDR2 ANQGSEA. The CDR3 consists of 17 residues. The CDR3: CSVKSWAGEGRPYEQYF.

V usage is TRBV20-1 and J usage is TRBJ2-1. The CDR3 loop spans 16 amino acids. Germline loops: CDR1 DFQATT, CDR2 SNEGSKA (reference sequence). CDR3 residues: CSARDLADVSYNEQFF.

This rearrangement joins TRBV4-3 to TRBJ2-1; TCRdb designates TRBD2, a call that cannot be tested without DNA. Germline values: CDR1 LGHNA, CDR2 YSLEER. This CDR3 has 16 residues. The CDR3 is CASSQDSSGGYNEQFF.